The clone carrying this T cell receptor (beta chain) is medium-sized. Constant-region reverse primers amplified full-length variable regions, followed by semi-nested Nested Universal Primer A PCR. In TCRdb, the 5' RACE reads were re-called with MiXCR into one record per CDR3 protein. The sample lists 40,000 to 65,000 distinct CDR3 sequences, 24% seen once, with 2.5% to 4% in the top ten. The origin of this receptor is a female donor with breast cancer. Sequencing used tumor-infiltrating naive CD4+ T cells sorted from the breast tumor. Subset in this sample: naive CD4+ T cells, CD4+CD45RA+CD25-.

CDR3 coding DNA: TGTGCCACCAGTACAGGGGCTGGGGCCAACGTCCTGACTTTC. Translating gives CATSTGAGANVLTF. The chain uses TRBV24-1 and TRBJ2-6; TRBD1 matches 7 bases. The germline gives CDR1 KGHDR, CDR2 SFDVKD. The CDR3 extends over 14 amino acids. The trim removed 6 bases at V and 2 bases at J, leaving 0 bases unmatched.